This T cell receptor (beta chain) was identified during a study of CD8+ T cells in alopecia areata. V shed 3 bases and J shed 0 bases, with 9 bases lying between them. This CDR3 contains 14 residues. Germline lookup yields CDR1 MNHEY and CDR2 SMNVEV (reference sequence). TCR sequencing used cDNA made by reverse transcription of extracted RNA. Measured with immunoSEQ multiplex PCR; TCRdb has only the in-frame clones, and not every one. The repertoire includes about 140,000 clones, around 86% of them detected once, and over 10% sits in the top ten. Treatment meaning: oral pan-JAK inhibitor, 5-10 mg twice daily.

Sequenced here: CD8+ T cells sorted from blood, sampled at week 4, from a patient treated with tofacitinib. The clonotype comes from a human donor with alopecia areata. The J gene is TRBJ2-7, the V gene TRBV27; TRBD2 is a possible D gene (5 bases). The CDR3 is CASSFGGHSYEQYF. Here the CDR3 DNA reads TGTGCCAGCAGTTTCGGAGGCCACTCCTACGAGCAGTACTTC.